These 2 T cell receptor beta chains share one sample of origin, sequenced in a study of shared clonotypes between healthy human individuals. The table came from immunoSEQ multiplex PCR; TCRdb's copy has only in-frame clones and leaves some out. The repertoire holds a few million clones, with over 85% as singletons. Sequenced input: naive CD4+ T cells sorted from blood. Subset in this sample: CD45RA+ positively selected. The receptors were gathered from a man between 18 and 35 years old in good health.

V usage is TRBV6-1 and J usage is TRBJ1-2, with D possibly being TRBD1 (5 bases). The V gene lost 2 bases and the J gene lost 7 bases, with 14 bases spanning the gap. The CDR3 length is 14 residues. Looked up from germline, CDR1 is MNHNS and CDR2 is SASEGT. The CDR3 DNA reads TGTGCCAGCAGTGAATGGTTGGGGACCGGTGGCTACACCTTC. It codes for CASSEWLGTGGYTF.

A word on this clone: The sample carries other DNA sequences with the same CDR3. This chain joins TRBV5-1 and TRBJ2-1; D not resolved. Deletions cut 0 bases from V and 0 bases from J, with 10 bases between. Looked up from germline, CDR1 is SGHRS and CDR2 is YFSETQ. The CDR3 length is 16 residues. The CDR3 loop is CASSLGPSSSYNEQFF. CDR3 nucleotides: TGCGCCAGCAGCTTGGGCCCCTCGAGCTCCTACAATGAGCAGTTCTTC.